These T cell receptor beta chains were read from a single sample in a study of CD8+ T cells in alopecia areata. Assay used: immunoSEQ multiplex PCR; TCRdb lists only in-frame clones, some missing. The sample lists about 180,000 clones, approximately 51% occurring once. Specimen: CD8+ T cells sorted from blood, collected at roughly week 53, from a patient treated with tofacitinib. These receptor sequences come from a human donor with alopecia areata. CDR3s include the opening cysteine and the closing phenylalanine or tryptophan. D genes are given only for firm matches. Rows give clone size only sometimes, using once, few, many, or a class for an expanded clone.

J: TRBJ1-1; V: TRBV29-1; size: -; D: -; CDR3: CSVLSLSASEAFF; DNA: TGCAGCGTCCTTTCCCTTAGCGCCTCTGAAGCTTTCTTT
J: TRBJ2-1; V: TRBV29-1; size: -; D: -; CDR3: CSGHPGRNYNEQFF; DNA: TGCAGCGGGCACCCGGGACGGAACTACAATGAGCAGTTCTTC
J: TRBJ1-6; V: TRBV11-2; size: -; D: -; CDR3: CASSPSPLPLYSPLHF; DNA: TGTGCCAGCAGCCCAAGCCCCCTGCCACTGTATTCACCCCTCCACTTT
J: TRBJ1-4; V: TRBV6-1; size: -; D: TRBD1; CDR3: CASSEWGDSENEKLFF; DNA: TGTGCCAGCAGTGAATGGGGGGACAGCGAAAATGAAAAACTGTTTTTT
J: TRBJ1-2; V: TRBV13; size: -; D: -; CDR3: CASSYDRSYGYTF; DNA: TGTGCCAGCAGCTACGACAGGAGCTATGGCTACACCTTC
J: TRBJ2-5; V: TRBV5-5; size: few; D: -; CDR3: CASSLDWGTTYQETQYF; DNA: TGTGCCAGCAGCTTGGATTGGGGAACCACGTACCAAGAGACCCAGTACTTC
J: TRBJ2-5; V: TRBV2; size: -; D: -; CDR3: CASSDVLGETQYF; DNA: TGTGCCAGCAGTGATGTTCTGGGAGAGACCCAGTACTTC
J: TRBJ2-1; V: TRBV5-4; size: -; D: -; CDR3: CASSLPYNEQFF; DNA: TGTGCCAGCAGCTTGCCCTACAATGAGCAGTTCTTC
J: TRBJ2-7; V: TRBV29-1; size: -; D: TRBD1; CDR3: CSVEFWDRGSYEQYF; DNA: TGCAGCGTTGAATTCTGGGACAGGGGATCTTACGAGCAGTACTTC
J: TRBJ2-3; V: TRBV5-1; size: few; D: TRBD2; CDR3: CASSEGLPTDTQYF; DNA: TGCGCCAGCAGCGAGGGACTACCCACAGATACGCAGTATTTT
J: TRBJ2-1; V: TRBV27; size: few; D: -; CDR3: CASSGMGDEQFF; DNA: TGTGCCAGCAGTGGTATGGGGGATGAGCAGTTCTTC
J: TRBJ1-1; V: TRBV29-1; size: few; D: -; CDR3: CSVGYISTNTEAFF; DNA: TGCAGCGTTGGATACATCAGCACGAACACTGAAGCTTTCTTT
J: TRBJ1-1; V: TRBV13; size: -; D: -; CDR3: CASSLLGPMNTEAFF; DNA: TGTGCCAGCAGCCTCCTAGGTCCGATGAACACTGAAGCTTTCTTT
J: TRBJ1-4; V: TRBV29-1; size: few; D: -; CDR3: CSVLNRDRFDFREKLFF; DNA: TGCAGCGTCCTAAACCGTGACAGGTTTGACTTTCGAGAAAAACTGTTTTTT
J: TRBJ2-1; V: TRBV5-1; size: once; D: TRBD2; CDR3: CASSLSSGGLPKPQFF; DNA: TGCGCCAGCAGCTTGTCTAGCGGGGGGCTCCCCAAGCCGCAGTTCTTC
J: TRBJ1-5; V: TRBV10-3; size: -; D: -; CDR3: CASIGGPPSNQPQHF; DNA: TGTGCCAGCATAGGAGGCCCCCCTAGCAATCAGCCCCAGCATTTT
J: TRBJ2-2; V: TRBV6-6; size: -; D: -; CDR3: CASSYDGQVSGELFF; DNA: TGTGCCAGCAGTTATGACGGACAAGTGTCCGGGGAGCTGTTTTTT
J: TRBJ1-6; V: TRBV5-4; size: -; D: -; CDR3: CASSLGDLSYNSPLHF; DNA: TGTGCCAGCAGCTTGGGAGACCTCTCCTATAATTCACCCCTCCACTTT
J: TRBJ2-7; V: TRBV29-1; size: -; D: TRBD1; CDR3: CSAGDRGSYEQYF; DNA: TGCAGCGCCGGAGACAGGGGATCCTACGAGCAGTACTTC
J: TRBJ2-1; V: TRBV11-2; size: once; D: TRBD1; CDR3: CASSLVPDRVFF; DNA: TGTGCCAGCAGCTTAGTACCTGACAGGGTCTTCTTC
J: TRBJ1-6; V: TRBV5-1; size: -; D: -; CDR3: CASSRARENSPLHF; DNA: TGCGCCAGCAGCCGGGCTCGGGAAAATTCACCCCTCCACTTT
J: TRBJ1-1; V: TRBV15; size: few; D: -; CDR3: CATSVRQWNTEAFF; DNA: TGTGCCACCAGCGTCCGACAGTGGAACACTGAAGCTTTCTTT
J: TRBJ2-3; V: TRBV10-2; size: -; D: -; CDR3: CASSDSGGTDTQYF; DNA: TGCGCCAGCAGTGACTCGGGGGGCACAGATACGCAGTATTTT
J: TRBJ2-1; V: TRBV4-3; size: -; D: -; CDR3: CASSQEGGGVYNEQFF; DNA: TGCGCCAGCAGCCAAGAGGGAGGTGGGGTCTACAATGAGCAGTTCTTC
J: TRBJ1-6; V: TRBV10-3; size: few; D: TRBD1; CDR3: CAIRTGGSSRNSPLHF; DNA: TGTGCCATCAGGACAGGGGGGAGCTCTCGTAATTCACCCCTCCACTTT
J: TRBJ1-2; V: TRBV19; size: -; D: TRBD1; CDR3: CASSIDRELGYTF; DNA: TGTGCCAGTAGTATTGACAGGGAGTTGGGCTACACCTTC
J: TRBJ1-1; V: TRBV5-5; size: few; D: TRBD1; CDR3: CASSRHRGNTEAFF; DNA: TGCGCCAGCAGCCGGCACAGGGGGAACACTGAAGCTTTCTTT
J: TRBJ2-3; V: TRBV27; size: -; D: -; CDR3: CASSLVVTDTQYF; DNA: TGTGCCAGCAGTTTAGTGGTCACAGATACGCAGTATTTT
J: TRBJ1-1; V: TRBV27; size: -; D: -; CDR3: CASSLLRQSGSEAFF; DNA: TGTGCCAGCAGTTTACTGAGACAGTCCGGCTCTGAAGCTTTCTTT
J: TRBJ2-3; V: TRBV10-3; size: -; D: TRBD2; CDR3: CAIKGGGRDTQYF; DNA: TGTGCCATCAAGGGCGGGGGGCGAGATACGCAGTATTTT
J: TRBJ1-5; V: TRBV13; size: -; D: TRBD1; CDR3: CASSLGQGEGNQPQHF; DNA: TGTGCCAGCAGCCTAGGACAGGGTGAGGGCAATCAGCCCCAGCATTTT
J: TRBJ1-5; V: TRBV5-4; size: -; D: TRBD1; CDR3: CASSVDRGQPQHF; DNA: TGTGCCAGCAGCGTAGACAGGGGACAGCCCCAGCATTTT
J: TRBJ1-3; V: TRBV30; size: -; D: -; CDR3: CAWSNGTPIGNTIYF; DNA: TGTGCCTGGAGTAACGGGACACCCATCGGAAACACCATATATTTT
J: TRBJ2-7; V: TRBV6-5; size: -; D: TRBD1; CDR3: CASSYSGQVMVREQYF; DNA: TGTGCCAGCAGTTACTCGGGACAGGTCATGGTAAGGGAGCAGTACTTC
J: TRBJ2-3; V: TRBV5-4; size: -; D: -; CDR3: CASSSGTDTQYF; DNA: TGTGCCAGCAGCTCGGGGACAGATACGCAGTATTTT
J: TRBJ2-5; V: TRBV7-9; size: -; D: -; CDR3: CASSLLPGQFQETQYF; DNA: TGTGCCAGCAGCTTGCTTCCGGGACAATTCCAAGAGACCCAGTACTTC
J: TRBJ2-7; V: TRBV4-2; size: -; D: TRBD2; CDR3: CASSQEWGGRELLPYEQYF; DNA: TGTGCCAGCAGCCAAGAATGGGGGGGTCGGGAACTCCTTCCCTACGAGCAGTACTTC
J: TRBJ1-5; V: TRBV6-5; size: -; D: -; CDR3: CASSYRDGNQPQHF; DNA: TGTGCCAGCAGTTACCGGGACGGTAATCAGCCCCAGCATTTT
J: TRBJ2-2; V: TRBV10-3; size: -; D: -; CDR3: CAISGQENTGELFF; DNA: TGTGCCATCAGTGGGCAGGAAAACACCGGGGAGCTGTTTTTT
J: TRBJ1-3; V: TRBV11-2; size: -; D: TRBD1; CDR3: CASSPGQGRNTIYF; DNA: TGTGCCAGCAGCCCCGGACAGGGTAGAAACACCATATATTTT
J: TRBJ2-7; V: TRBV5-6; size: -; D: TRBD1; CDR3: CASSFGQVSSYEQYF; DNA: TGTGCCAGCAGCTTTGGACAGGTCAGCTCCTACGAGCAGTACTTC
J: TRBJ2-7; V: TRBV11-2; size: -; D: -; CDR3: CASSLGYGGLYYEQYF; DNA: TGTGCCAGCAGCTTAGGTTACGGGGGGCTATACTACGAGCAGTACTTC
J: TRBJ1-5; V: TRBV27; size: -; D: -; CDR3: CASSLFWGQPQHF; DNA: TGTGCCAGCAGTTTATTCTGGGGACAGCCCCAGCATTTT
J: TRBJ1-2; V: TRBV10-3; size: -; D: -; CDR3: CAISGTGPGYGYTF; DNA: TGTGCCATCAGTGGAACAGGTCCAGGCTATGGCTACACCTTC
J: TRBJ2-5; V: TRBV7-9; size: few; D: -; CDR3: CASSLGAEETQYF; DNA: TGTGCCAGCAGCTTAGGCGCAGAAGAGACCCAGTACTTC
J: TRBJ1-2; V: TRBV29-1; size: few; D: -; CDR3: CSVEDYQTAANYGYTF; DNA: TGCAGCGTTGAAGATTATCAGACGGCAGCTAACTATGGCTACACCTTC
J: TRBJ2-2; V: TRBV19; size: few; D: -; CDR3: CASSSWREGGELFF; DNA: TGTGCCAGTAGTAGCTGGCGGGAAGGCGGGGAGCTGTTTTTT
J: TRBJ2-1; V: TRBV9; size: -; D: TRBD2; CDR3: CASSVGASGESSYNEQFF; DNA: TGTGCCAGCAGCGTAGGGGCTAGCGGGGAAAGCTCCTACAATGAGCAGTTCTTC
J: TRBJ1-1; V: TRBV7-6; size: -; D: -; CDR3: CASSTSGNGYTEAFF; DNA: TGTGCCAGCAGCACCTCAGGGAATGGGTACACTGAAGCTTTCTTT
J: TRBJ1-1; V: TRBV7-2; size: -; D: -; CDR3: CASIRGVNTEAFF; DNA: TGTGCCAGCATCCGGGGCGTGAACACTGAAGCTTTCTTT
J: TRBJ2-1; V: TRBV28; size: -; D: -; CDR3: CATLGNNEQFF; DNA: TGTGCCACCCTAGGGAACAATGAGCAGTTCTTC
J: TRBJ2-1; V: TRBV5-6; size: -; D: -; CDR3: CASGGTGYNEQFF; DNA: TGTGCCAGCGGAGGGACTGGTTACAATGAGCAGTTCTTC
J: TRBJ2-3; V: TRBV9; size: -; D: -; CDR3: CASSVEGGTDTQYF; DNA: TGTGCCAGCAGCGTAGAGGGGGGCACAGATACGCAGTATTTT
J: TRBJ1-1; V: TRBV19; size: few; D: -; CDR3: CASSVGPDTEAFF; DNA: TGTGCCAGTAGTGTGGGACCAGACACTGAAGCTTTCTTT
J: TRBJ1-1; V: TRBV29-1; size: -; D: -; CDR3: CSVDGGTEAFF; DNA: TGCAGCGTTGACGGAGGCACTGAAGCTTTCTTT
J: TRBJ2-7; V: TRBV6-5; size: -; D: TRBD2; CDR3: CASSYYGGGYEQYF; DNA: TGTGCCAGCAGTTACTACGGGGGGGGATACGAGCAGTACTTC